The T cell receptor (beta chain) under discussion was sequenced for a study of control samples from healthy donors and cancer patients. The protocol was immunoSEQ multiplex PCR, while the TCRdb copy is restricted to in-frame clones and leaves out a portion. This sample has 120,000 or so clones; 80% to 95% occur once, and the top ten carry approximately 8.6%. The CDR3 is 15 amino acids. The clonotype comes from a man in his late teens or twenties in good health. The sequenced material came from blood. V is TRBV21-1 and J is TRBJ2-3; the table gives TRBD2 as D, unverified against the DNA. TRBV21-1 has pseudogene status. CDR3 nucleotide sequence: TGTGCCAGCAGCAGAGATCAGGGGAGGGGAGATACGCAGTATTTT. The encoded protein is CASSRDQGRGDTQYF.